This TCR beta chain is drawn from a study of blood T cell repertoires in COVID-19. Study as a whole: Nucleic acid was either cDNA or gDNA, and it came from T cells, B-cell-depleted T cells, or PBMCs.

This CDR3 contains 17 residues. V was clipped by 2 bases and J by 10 bases; unmatched bases: 17. Germline CDR1 MNHNS, CDR2 SASEGT. Libraries were prepared by immunoSEQ multiplex PCR; TCRdb keeps only in-frame clonotypes and omits some of them. This table has 250,000 to 300,000 clones, about four fifths appearing once. V is TRBV6-1 and J is TRBJ2-1; 7 nucleotides agree with TRBD2. The origin of this receptor is a woman aged 60-75 years with active or convalescent COVID-19. The sequencing input was peripheral blood. The CDR3 sequence is CASSERGVGPSGYEQFF. The CDR3 DNA reads TGTGCCAGCAGTGAAAGGGGCGTGGGGCCTAGCGGATACGAGCAGTTCTTC.